These 24 T cell receptor beta chains share one sample of origin, sequenced in a study of shared clonotypes between healthy human individuals. Only in-frame clones appear in the TCRdb table, and some are missing; sequencing was by immunoSEQ multiplex PCR. The sample carries under 600,000 clones, 98% recorded once. Naive CD8 cells lacked CD45RO and underwent positive selection for CCR7, leaving out terminally differentiated effector memory CD45RA+ cells. The sequencing sample was made of naive CD8+ T cells sorted from blood. These receptors were taken from a man aged 25-45 years in good health.

The CDR3 DNA sequence: TGTGCCAGCAGCTTGCCCGGCGTCGGCGGGGACTACGAGCAGTACTTC. It yields the protein CASSLPGVGGDYEQYF. V usage is TRBV7-2 and J usage is TRBJ2-7; tentative D call: TRBD2 (6 bases). Per germline, CDR1 SGHTA and CDR2 FQGNSA. The CDR3 runs 16 residues. V lost 3 bases and J lost 3, with 18 bases in between.

J is TRBJ2-2 and V is TRBV27, with unresolved D. V was shortened by 5 bases and J by 10 bases, with 8 bases between the two germline ends. The CDR3 covers 11 residues. Germline V CDR1 and CDR2: MNHEY, SMNVEV (reference sequence). CDR3 DNA: TGTGCCAGCAGTCCCGCTCCGGAGCTGTTTTTT. Its protein is CASSPAPELFF.

This chain connects TRBV4-2 to TRBJ2-7, with D maybe TRBD2 (6 bases). Germline loops: CDR1 LGHNA, CDR2 YNFKEQ. The V and J ends lost 0 bases and 4 bases respectively, with 16 bases between them. The CDR3 length is 16 residues. This CDR3 reads CASSQDLMEGQYEQYF. CDR3 coding DNA: TGTGCCAGCAGCCAAGATCTAATGGAGGGCCAATACGAGCAGTACTTC.

This chain uses TRBV11-3 with TRBJ2-1; D not certain. The CDR3 extends over 14 amino acids. Germline values: CDR1 SGHNT, CDR2 YENEEA. V lost 4 bases and J 0 bases, leaving 7 bases between the germline ends. The CDR3 nucleotides are TGTGCCAGCAGCTCTCATGGCTCCTACAATGAGCAGTTCTTC. Its translation: CASSSHGSYNEQFF.

The chain carries TRBV7-9 and TRBJ2-3; D perhaps matches TRBD1 (6 bases). With 5 bases removed from V and 3 bases from J, the gap between germline ends came to 6 bases. Germline assignment: CDR1 SEHNR and CDR2 FQNEAQ (reference sequence). The CDR3 is 12 amino acids. The chain's CDR3 is CASSTGTDTQYF. The CDR3 coding sequence is TGTGCCAGCAGCACAGGGACAGATACGCAGTATTTT.

This clone showed up just once. This chain uses TRBV6-1 with TRBJ2-7; D unclear. This CDR3 has 15 amino acids. Germline CDR1 is MNHNS and CDR2 is SASEGT. V was shortened by 4 bases and J by 0 bases, with 13 bases between the two germline ends. The DNA for the CDR3 is TGTGCCAGCAGTGTTCCGGCCGGTTACTCCTACGAGCAGTACTTC. Protein: CASSVPAGYSYEQYF.

CDR3: CASSLAEGWSYNEQFF. The CDR3 region has the DNA TGTGCCAGCAGCTTAGCGGAGGGGTGGTCCTACAATGAGCAGTTCTTC. The chain couples TRBV7-9 to TRBJ2-1; weak D call: TRBD2 (6 bases). The V and J ends lost 0 bases and 1 base respectively, with 10 bases between them. The V gene's germline CDR1 is SEHNR and CDR2 FQNEAQ (reference sequence). The CDR3 is 16 residues long.

This clone is a singleton in its sample. J is TRBJ2-1 and V is TRBV14; D uncertain. The CDR3 length is 17 residues. Germline CDR1 is SGHDN and CDR2 is FVKESK. V lost 4 bases to trimming and J lost 5 bases, with 21 bases between them. The CDR3 sequence: CASSRNGLGSGNNEQFF. CDR3 nucleotides: TGTGCCAGCAGCCGCAACGGATTGGGATCTGGGAACAATGAGCAGTTCTTC.

This chain connects TRBV7-8 to TRBJ2-7; 7 nucleotides agree with TRBD1. J gave up 5 bases and V 5 bases, and 9 bases lay outside the gene matches. Germline values: CDR1 SGHVS, CDR2 FQNEAQ. The length of the CDR3 is 14 residues. The chain's CDR3 is CASSHMDRHDEQYF. CDR3 nucleotide sequence: TGTGCCAGCAGCCACATGGACAGGCACGACGAGCAGTACTTC.

The V call is TRBV7-2, the J call TRBJ2-1, with D tentatively TRBD2 (5 bases). Trimming stripped 1 base from V and 4 bases from J, with 11 bases between. CDR1 and CDR2 from the germline V gene are SGHTA and FQGNSA. CDR3 size: 15 residues. CDR3 nucleotide sequence: TGTGCCAGCAGCTTAGGAATAGCGCGATACAATGAGCAGTTCTTC. Its protein is CASSLGIARYNEQFF.

The gene calls are TRBV11-2 and TRBJ2-5; perhaps TRBD2 as D (5 bases). This CDR3 spans 13 amino acids. The germline CDR1 and CDR2 sequences are SGHAT and FQNNGV. The germline V and J ends were trimmed by 3 bases and 5 bases, with 10 bases remaining between them. The CDR3 region is CASSLWTPETQYF. The CDR3 nucleotides read TGTGCCAGCAGCTTGTGGACTCCCGAGACCCAGTACTTC.

This chain uses TRBV7-6 with TRBJ2-3; the D is unclear. V was shortened by 5 bases and J by 6 bases, with 15 bases between the two germline ends. This CDR3 has 14 amino acids. The germline V gene encodes CDR1 SGHVS and CDR2 FNYEAQ. CDR3 sequence (DNA): TGTGCCAGCAGCAACGTTGGGCCCCCCGATACGCAGTATTTT. Protein: CASSNVGPPDTQYF.

The chain carries TRBV27 and TRBJ2-7; no reliable D call. Germline assignment: CDR1 MNHEY and CDR2 SMNVEV (reference sequence). The length of the CDR3 is 13 residues. The V gene lost 7 bases and the J gene lost 5 bases, with 15 bases spanning the gap. The CDR3 is CASNSAGSNEQYF. CDR3 nucleotides: TGTGCCAGCAATTCCGCCGGTTCCAACGAGCAGTACTTC.

About this clone: Other DNA sequences in the same sample also yield this CDR3. The genes are TRBV29-1 and TRBJ1-1; D is undetermined. V was pared by 6 bases and J by 3 bases, with 11 bases between. The CDR3 is 12 amino acids. From germline, CDR1 is SQVTM and CDR2 ANQGSEA. Here the CDR3 reads CSVFGRYTEAFF. The CDR3 region has the DNA TGCAGCGTCTTCGGGCGTTACACTGAAGCTTTCTTT.

Concerning this clone: The sample has other DNA sequences that encode this CDR3 too. The rearrangement uses TRBV29-1 and TRBJ2-7; a weak D match, TRBD1 (6 bases). V lost 4 bases and J lost 4, with 11 bases in between. The CDR3 has 12 amino acids. Germline lookup yields CDR1 SQVTM and CDR2 ANQGSEA. The chain's CDR3 is CSVVRQGYEQYF. DNA for the CDR3: TGCAGCGTTGTAAGGCAGGGGTACGAGCAGTACTTC.

The chain joins TRBV7-6 to TRBJ1-1, with D unresolved. The length of the CDR3 is 13 residues. In germline, CDR1 is SGHVS, CDR2 FNYEAQ. Trimming left V 1 base short and J 6 bases short, with 9 bases between. The CDR3 protein is CASSLGGGAEAFF. The CDR3 nucleotides read TGTGCCAGCAGCTTAGGGGGTGGGGCTGAAGCTTTCTTT.

The V and J genes are TRBV4-3 and TRBJ2-7, with 8 bases matching TRBD2. The J segment lost 1 base and the V segment lost 0 bases, leaving 11 bases of the junction unmatched. This CDR3 spans 18 amino acids. Looked up from germline, CDR1 is LGHNA and CDR2 is YSLEER. DNA for the CDR3: TGCGCCAGCAGCCAAGATATCCCCGTAGCGGGGCTTTCCTACGAGCAGTACTTC. It yields the protein CASSQDIPVAGLSYEQYF.

The gene calls are TRBV4-1 and TRBJ2-3, with D perhaps matching TRBD1 or TRBD2 (5 bases each). Between the trimmed V and J ends, which lost 0 bases and 3 bases, there was a span of 13 bases. CDR1 is MGHRA, CDR2 YSYEKL, per germline. This CDR3 has 16 residues. This chain's CDR3 is CASSQEPGTPTDTQYF. CDR3 coding DNA: TGCGCCAGCAGCCAAGAACCCGGGACGCCGACAGATACGCAGTATTTT.

V and J are TRBV4-1 and TRBJ1-1; D unclear. The length of the CDR3 is 14 residues. The V gene lost 4 bases and the J gene lost 1 base, with 10 bases spanning the gap. The germline V gene has CDR1 MGHRA and CDR2 YSYEKL. DNA of the CDR3: TGCGCCAGCAGCCTCCAGACGGAGAACACTGAAGCTTTCTTT. Translation: CASSLQTENTEAFF.

The CDR3 reads CASSVGRAGLGNNEQFF. The CDR3 nucleotides read TGTGCCAGCAGCGTAGGCAGGGCAGGACTAGGGAACAATGAGCAGTTCTTC. The rearrangement joins TRBV9 to TRBJ2-1; 7 nucleotides match TRBD2. V lost 0 bases, J lost 5 bases, and 11 bases stayed unmatched. Looked up from germline, CDR1 is SGDLS and CDR2 is YYNGEE. The CDR3 is 17 residues long.

This chain links TRBV6-4 with TRBJ2-1; TRBD2 matches at 8 bases. Germline trimming cut 1 base from V and 8 bases from J; bases unmatched to any gene: 4. The germline V gene has CDR1 MRHNA and CDR2 SNTAGT. There are 14 residues in the CDR3. CDR3 sequence reads: CASSDWSGSDEQFF. Here the CDR3 DNA reads TGTGCCAGCAGTGACTGGAGCGGGAGCGATGAGCAGTTCTTC.

The chain carries TRBV27 and TRBJ1-2; the match to TRBD1 covers 9 bases. This CDR3 contains 15 residues. The V gene end was trimmed by 4 bases and the J gene end by 2 bases; junction bases not matched to a gene: 5. Germline CDR1 and CDR2: MNHEY and SMNVEV (reference sequence). The CDR3 DNA reads as TGTGCCAGCAGTTCCAGACAGGGGGTGAACTATGGCTACACCTTC. This translates into CASSSRQGVNYGYTF.

The J gene is TRBJ2-7, the V gene TRBV4-1, with D possibly TRBD1 on 5 matching bases. V was cut by 4 bases and J by 6 bases, with 16 bases left in between. The CDR3 covers 14 residues. The germline gives CDR1 MGHRA, CDR2 YSYEKL. CDR3 DNA: TGCGCCAGCAGCCCCGACAGATCCCTCGGCGAGCAGTACTTC. Protein product: CASSPDRSLGEQYF.

The rearrangement uses TRBV27 and TRBJ2-1, with 12 positions matching TRBD2. V was pared by 7 bases and J by 0 bases, with 7 bases of the junction left unmatched. Germline V gene data show CDR1 as MNHEY and CDR2 as SMNVEV (reference sequence). The CDR3 loop spans 17 amino acids. The CDR3 loop is CASTGLAGLTSYNEQFF. CDR3 sequence (DNA): TGTGCCAGCACCGGACTAGCGGGACTCACCTCCTACAATGAGCAGTTCTTC.